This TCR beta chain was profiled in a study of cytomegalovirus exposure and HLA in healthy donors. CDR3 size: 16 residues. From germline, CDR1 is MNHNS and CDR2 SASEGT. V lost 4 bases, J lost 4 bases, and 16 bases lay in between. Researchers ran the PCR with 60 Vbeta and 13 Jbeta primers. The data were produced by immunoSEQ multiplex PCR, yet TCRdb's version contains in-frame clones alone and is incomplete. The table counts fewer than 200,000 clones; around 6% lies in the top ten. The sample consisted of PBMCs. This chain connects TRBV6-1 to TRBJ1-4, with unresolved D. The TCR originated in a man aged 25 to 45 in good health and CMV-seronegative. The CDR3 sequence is CASSGNMGRGNEKLFF. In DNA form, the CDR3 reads TGTGCCAGCAGTGGAAACATGGGCCGGGGTAATGAAAAACTGTTTTTT.